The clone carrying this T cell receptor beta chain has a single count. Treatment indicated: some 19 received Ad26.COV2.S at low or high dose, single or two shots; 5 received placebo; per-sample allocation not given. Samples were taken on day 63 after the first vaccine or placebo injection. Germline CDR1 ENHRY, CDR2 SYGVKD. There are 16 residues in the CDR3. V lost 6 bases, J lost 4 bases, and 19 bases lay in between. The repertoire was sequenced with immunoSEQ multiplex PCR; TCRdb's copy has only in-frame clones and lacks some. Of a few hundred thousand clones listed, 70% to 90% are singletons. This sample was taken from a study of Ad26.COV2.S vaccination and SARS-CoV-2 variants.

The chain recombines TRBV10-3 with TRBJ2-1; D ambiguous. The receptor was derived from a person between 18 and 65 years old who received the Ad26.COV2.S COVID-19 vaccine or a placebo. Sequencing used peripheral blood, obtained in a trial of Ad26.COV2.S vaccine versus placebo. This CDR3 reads CAISPLSGTSYNEQFF. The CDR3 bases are TGTGCCATCAGCCCCCTGTCAGGAACTTCTTACAATGAGCAGTTCTTC.